A selection of T cell receptor beta chains follows, all from one sample in a study of T-cell reconstitution after alpha-beta-depleted transplantation in children. TCRdb ran MiXCR on the PCR reads and lists one entry per CDR3 protein. This table holds approximately 110,000 distinct CDR3 sequences, about 23% found once. The specimen was PBMCs, mostly from graft donor cells, collected 180 days after TCRalphabeta/CD19-depleted stem cell transplant. The receptors were sampled from a male patient aged 2 to 10 who had a stem cell transplant for chronic granulomatous disease, so the T cells may come from the graft donor. Both conserved end residues are part of each CDR3. A D gene is named only where the DNA matches it firmly. Only part of the rows carry a size: once, few, many, or a class if the clone is expanded.

size,J,V,length,D,CDR3,DNA
many,TRBJ2-3,TRBV7-6,14,TRBD2,CASSKSGGGDTQYF,TGTGCCAGCAGCAAATCGGGGGGTGGCGATACGCAGTATTTT
NA,TRBJ2-1,TRBV5-1,15,NA,CASSLVVGAYNEQFF,TGCGCCAGCAGCTTGGTTGTGGGGGCCTACAATGAGCAGTTCTTC
NA,TRBJ2-7,TRBV5-1,16,TRBD1,CASSLEPGQGAYEQYF,TGCGCCAGCAGCTTGGAACCGGGACAGGGAGCCTACGAGCAGTACTTC
many,TRBJ2-1,TRBV5-1,16,NA,CASSLTSPLEANEQFF,TGCGCCAGCAGCTTGACTTCTCCCCTTGAGGCGAATGAGCAGTTCTTC
NA,TRBJ2-1,TRBV7-6,15,TRBD1,CASSSRTGSYNEQFF,TGTGCCAGCAGCAGCCGGACAGGGTCCTACAATGAGCAGTTCTTC
many,TRBJ2-1,TRBV4-3,16,NA,CASSQDRGTVYNEQFF,TGCGCCAGCAGCCAAGATCGAGGGACCGTCTACAATGAGCAGTTCTTC
many,TRBJ2-1,TRBV5-8,13,NA,CASSLVRPGEQFF,TGTGCCAGCAGCTTGGTTCGGCCAGGTGAGCAGTTCTTC
many,TRBJ2-5,TRBV7-2,15,TRBD2,CASSFGPGRTETQYF,TGTGCCAGCAGCTTTGGCCCCGGGAGGACGGAGACCCAGTACTTC
NA,TRBJ2-3,TRBV6-4,16,TRBD2,CASSDSVASGADTQYF,TGTGCCAGCAGTGACTCCGTGGCTAGCGGGGCAGATACGCAGTATTTT
few,TRBJ1-6,TRBV12-3/TRBV12-4,14,TRBD1,CASTQTGKNSPLHF,TGTGCCAGCACCCAGACAGGGAAGAATTCACCCCTCCACTTT
NA,TRBJ2-5,TRBV27,13,NA,CASSFSGQETQYF,TGTGCCAGCAGTTTTTCAGGCCAAGAGACCCAGTACTTC
many,TRBJ1-2,TRBV20-1,17,NA,CSARRPGRRKTNYGYTF,TGCAGTGCTAGACGGCCAGGGCGACGCAAGACCAACTATGGCTACACCTTC
few,TRBJ2-1,TRBV10-3,14,NA,CAIKSEVGNNEQFF,TGTGCCATCAAATCAGAGGTGGGCAACAATGAGCAGTTCTTC
NA,TRBJ2-4,TRBV11-2,14,NA,CASSLLVRPNIQYF,TGTGCCAGCAGCTTACTAGTGCGTCCAAACATTCAGTACTTC
few,TRBJ2-1,TRBV7-3,15,TRBD2,CASSSTSGDYNEQFF,TGTGCCAGCAGCAGCACTAGCGGAGATTACAATGAGCAGTTCTTC
NA,TRBJ1-5,TRBV5-6,16,NA,CASSLSGHSSNQPQHF,TGTGCCAGCAGCCTCTCCGGACATTCAAGCAATCAGCCCCAGCATTTT
NA,TRBJ2-1,TRBV9,15,NA,CASSISGFAYNEQFF,TGTGCCAGCAGCATAAGCGGGTTTGCCTACAATGAGCAGTTCTTC
few,TRBJ2-3,TRBV12-3/TRBV12-4,11,NA,CASSRADTQYF,TGTGCCAGCAGTCGAGCAGATACGCAGTATTTT
many,TRBJ1-2,TRBV18,14,NA,CASSPKGHLYGYTF,TGTGCCAGCTCACCGAAGGGACACCTATATGGCTACACCTTC
many,TRBJ2-4,TRBV12-3/TRBV12-4,16,NA,CASSLGDTRAKNIQYF,TGTGCCAGCAGTTTGGGAGACACAAGAGCCAAAAACATTCAGTACTTC
many,TRBJ2-7,TRBV12-3/TRBV12-4,13,NA,CASSLDTFYEQYF,TGTGCCAGCAGTTTAGACACTTTCTACGAGCAGTACTTC
NA,TRBJ2-2,TRBV20-1,13,TRBD2,CSGEGRDPGELFF,TGCAGTGGGGAGGGCAGGGACCCCGGGGAGCTGTTTTTT
many,TRBJ2-7,TRBV2,12,NA,CASSDLPGEQYF,TGTGCCAGCAGTGACCTCCCGGGGGAGCAGTACTTC
NA,TRBJ2-5,TRBV12-3/TRBV12-4,17,NA,CASSLGFGDGSGETQYF,TGTGCCAGCAGTTTAGGGTTTGGGGACGGGAGCGGAGAGACCCAGTACTTC
many,TRBJ2-5,TRBV6-2/TRBV6-3,13,NA,CASSSQEWETQYF,TGTGCCAGCAGTTCTCAGGAGTGGGAGACCCAGTACTTC
many,TRBJ2-6,TRBV20-1,15,NA,CSARDHRAGANVLTF,TGCAGTGCTAGAGATCACAGGGCTGGGGCCAACGTCCTGACTTTC
NA,TRBJ2-5,TRBV28,14,TRBD2,CASSFGGRVETQYF,TGTGCCAGCAGTTTCGGCGGGAGGGTGGAGACCCAGTACTTC
many,TRBJ1-4,TRBV3-1,13,NA,CASSQGAAEKLFF,TGTGCCAGCAGCCAAGGGGCAGCTGAAAAACTGTTTTTT
many,TRBJ2-7,TRBV29-1,14,NA,CSVEDTGQPYEQYF,TGCAGCGTTGAAGATACAGGACAGCCCTACGAGCAGTACTTC
NA,TRBJ1-2,TRBV28,17,TRBD1,CAMGADRGPGGYYGYTF,TGTGCCATGGGCGCGGACAGGGGTCCCGGGGGATATTATGGCTACACCTTC
many,TRBJ1-1,TRBV30,14,TRBD1,CAWSVVGGSGPAFF,TGTGCCTGGAGTGTAGTAGGGGGCTCGGGCCCAGCTTTCTTT
few,TRBJ1-1,TRBV5-1,13,NA,CASMAGMNTEAFF,TGCGCCAGCATGGCAGGGATGAACACTGAAGCTTTCTTT
many,TRBJ2-7,TRBV20-1,15,NA,CSARDPSGGGYEQYF,TGCAGTGCTAGGGATCCAAGCGGTGGGGGCTACGAGCAGTACTTC
NA,TRBJ2-1,TRBV7-6,18,TRBD1,CASSLTRTGGASYNEQFF,TGTGCCAGCAGCTTAACTAGGACAGGGGGCGCGAGTTACAATGAGCAGTTCTTC
NA,TRBJ2-1,TRBV5-1,21,TRBD2,CASSFRPLGTSGLSSYNEQFF,TGCGCCAGCAGCTTCAGGCCTTTGGGGACTAGCGGGTTGAGCTCCTACAATGAGCAGTTCTTC
many,TRBJ2-2,TRBV5-4,15,NA,CASRERSQNTGELFF,TGTGCCAGCAGAGAGAGGAGCCAGAACACCGGGGAGCTGTTTTTT
many,TRBJ2-3,TRBV20-1,14,TRBD2,CSASLAGGRDTQYF,TGCAGTGCTAGCCTAGCGGGAGGCAGAGATACGCAGTATTTT
few,TRBJ2-3,TRBV25-1,13,NA,CASSETGTDTQYF,TGTGCCAGCAGTGAAACAGGCACAGATACGCAGTATTTT
few,TRBJ2-2,TRBV6-2/TRBV6-3,16,TRBD1,CASSRAGTGKVGELFF,TGTGCCAGCAGTCGCGCCGGGACAGGGAAGGTGGGGGAGCTGTTTTTT
NA,TRBJ2-2,TRBV20-1,14,NA,CSATQGFNTGELFF,TGCAGTGCGACCCAGGGGTTTAACACCGGGGAGCTGTTTTTT
NA,TRBJ2-1,TRBV29-1,13,NA,CTTEGRFSDEQFF,TGCACCACGGAGGGGAGGTTTTCGGATGAGCAGTTCTTC
NA,TRBJ2-1,TRBV25-1,13,NA,CASSDWSYNEQFF,TGTGCCAGCAGTGATTGGAGTTACAATGAGCAGTTCTTC
many,TRBJ1-2,TRBV12-3/TRBV12-4,15,TRBD1,CASRRTGGLNYGYTF,TGTGCCAGCAGACGTACAGGGGGCCTTAACTATGGCTACACCTTC
NA,TRBJ2-1,TRBV27,14,TRBD2,CASCPAGVYNEQFF,TGTGCCAGCTGCCCAGCGGGAGTATACAATGAGCAGTTCTTC
NA,TRBJ2-5,TRBV5-1,14,NA,CASSFDLAWEYKYF,TGCGCCAGCAGCTTCGATCTAGCGTGGGAGTACAAGTACTTC
many,TRBJ2-1,TRBV5-1,15,NA,CASSLSGRGFDEQFF,TGCGCCAGCAGCTTGTCAGGGCGGGGCTTCGATGAGCAGTTCTTC
many,TRBJ2-1,TRBV29-1,17,NA,CSVRGWDLSRSYNEQFF,TGCAGCGTTAGAGGTTGGGATCTCAGCAGGTCCTACAATGAGCAGTTCTTC
NA,TRBJ2-3,TRBV27,16,NA,CASSSILAASTDTQYF,TGTGCCAGCAGCTCCATCTTAGCGGCTAGCACAGATACGCAGTATTTT
many,TRBJ2-5,TRBV3-1,14,NA,CASSRERAEETQYF,TGTGCCAGCAGCCGAGAGCGGGCAGAAGAGACCCAGTACTTC